The clone carrying this T cell receptor beta chain appeared a few times. Libraries of TCR beta came from iRepertoire HTBI primers plus Arm-PCR of CDR3 regions. TCRdb analysed the multiplex PCR reads with MiXCR anew, one entry per CDR3 protein. The sample comprises about 430,000 distinct CDR3 sequences, roughly a fifth of which are singletons, and 14% rests with the top ten. This CDR3 region has 13 residues. Trimming stripped 0 bases from V and 4 bases from J, with 9 bases between. Germline assignment: CDR1 GTSNPN and CDR2 SVGIG (reference sequence). The sample originates from a study of regulatory T cells in long-lasting Graves disease. Sample time point: persistent/refractory GD, antithyroid drugs over 5 years with positive TRAb. With RNA extracted from PBMCs as input, the TCR library was made.

Source: peripheral blood mononuclear cells (PBMCs), taken when the disease was refractory, from a patient treated with antithyroid drugs. This receptor was identified in a female donor with Graves disease. This rearrangement joins TRBV30 to TRBJ2-5; weak D call: TRBD2 (5 bases). CDR3 nucleotide sequence: TGTGCCTGGAGTGTAAACGGGATAGAGACCCAGTACTTC. Translated, it gives CAWSVNGIETQYF.